One and the same sample provided the 24 T cell receptor beta chains below, sequenced in a study of blood T cells in healthy people across ages. With a J-beta primer mix and a sample-barcoded 5' primer, a second PCR ran roughly 6 to 11 cycles. In TCRdb, the 5' RACE reads were re-called with MiXCR into one record per CDR3 protein. This repertoire shows roughly 860,000 distinct CDR3 sequences, 62% found once; its top ten account for around a quarter. The specimen sequenced was blood. Receptor source: a young man in good health.

The chain employs TRBV7-2 and TRBJ2-7; 11 bases line up with TRBD2. The J call is doubtful: the DNA matches TRBJ2-5 better. This CDR3 comprises 15 residues. CDR1 SGHTA and CDR2 FQGNSA come from the germline V gene. This chain's CDR3 is CASSSTGLAEETQYF. For the CDR3, the DNA is TGTGCCAGCAGCTCCACGGGACTAGCGGAAGAGACCCAGTACTTC.

The chain is built from TRBV12-3 or TRBV12-4 and TRBJ2-7; D is unclear. V was cut by 1 base and J by 3 bases, with 7 bases left in between. CDR3 length equals 13 residues. CDR3 sequence: CASSLVTVYEQYF. CDR3 in DNA: TGTGCCAGCAGTTTAGTCACAGTCTACGAGCAGTACTTC.

The V call is TRBV5-1, the J call TRBJ2-5, with a possible D match to TRBD2 (5 bases). V gave up 0 bases and J gave up 5 bases, with 14 bases separating them. Germline V gives CDR1 SGHRS, CDR2 YFSETQ. The CDR3 length is 15 residues. Here the CDR3 DNA reads TGCGCCAGCAGCTTGGTGGCACCACGCGGGGAGACCCAGTACTTC. This codes for CASSLVAPRGETQYF.

V gene TRBV5-1 combines with J gene TRBJ2-7; perhaps TRBD1 as D (5 bases). The CDR3 has 14 amino acids. The germline V and J ends were trimmed by 7 bases and 5 bases, with 19 bases remaining between them. CDR1 SGHRS and CDR2 YFSETQ come from the germline V gene. CDR3 nucleotides: TGCGCCAGCTCCCGAAGGGGCGAATCCCACGAGCAGTACTTC. It yields the protein CASSRRGESHEQYF.

CDR3 sequence: CASSQGDRVHSPLHF. The CDR3 bases are TGTGCCAGCAGCCAAGGGGACAGGGTCCATTCACCCCTCCACTTT. This chain uses TRBV3-1 with TRBJ1-6, with 9 positions matching TRBD1. V dropped 1 base and J dropped 8; count of bases not matched to a gene: 3. The CDR3 covers 15 residues. Germline CDR1 reads LGHDT; CDR2 reads YNNKEL (reference sequence).

Concerning this clonotype itself: Relative to the germline gene, one junction end is altered; a read error may explain this. The J gene is TRBJ2-1, the V gene TRBV29-1, with D possibly being TRBD2 (6 bases). Germline V gives CDR1 SQVTM, CDR2 ANQGSEA. There are 16 residues in the CDR3. The CDR3 loop is CSVGGSAGSSYHEQFF. The CDR3 region has the DNA TGCAGCGTTGGGGGTTCTGCGGGGAGCTCCTACCATGAGCAGTTCTTC.

The V and J genes are TRBV7-2 and TRBJ2-1; D ambiguous. The CDR3 is 15 amino acids. CDR1 and CDR2 (germline): SGHTA, FQGNSA. V was shortened by 5 bases and J by 5 bases, with 16 bases between the two germline ends. In nucleotides, the CDR3 is TGTGCCAGCAGCCCTACCAGCCAGGCCCACAATGAGCAGTTCTTC. Translated: CASSPTSQAHNEQFF.

V is TRBV6-2 or TRBV6-3 and J is TRBJ2-5; TRBD2 aligns across 14 bases. Germline values: CDR1 MNHEY, CDR2 SVGEGT. V dropped 5 bases and J dropped 5; count of bases not matched to a gene: 4. The length of the CDR3 is 15 residues. The CDR3 loop reads CASSGTSGGGETQYF. In nucleotides, the CDR3 is TGTGCCAGCAGTGGGACTAGCGGGGGAGGGGAGACCCAGTACTTC.

Only a few counts were recorded for this clonotype. The rearrangement links TRBV9 to TRBJ2-4, with 10 nucleotides matching TRBD1. The CDR3 covers 15 residues. Germline V CDR1 and CDR2: SGDLS, YYNGEE. Trimming cost V 4 bases and J 5 bases; bases outside gene matches: 6. The CDR3 DNA follows: TGTGCCAGCAGCCTAAGGACAGGGGGGCAAAACATTCAGTACTTC. It is translated as CASSLRTGGQNIQYF.

The V call is TRBV7-6, the J call TRBJ2-3, with D perhaps matching TRBD2 (5 bases). This CDR3 is 16 amino acids long. Trimming cost V 1 base and J 2 bases, with 13 bases left between them. Germline V gives CDR1 SGHVS, CDR2 FNYEAQ. CDR3 DNA sequence: TGTGCCAGCAGCTTAGGTTCGGCGGGCCCCACAGATACGCAGTATTTT. As protein: CASSLGSAGPTDTQYF. The full variable domain, rest sourced from reference TRBV7-6 and TRBJ2-3, is GAGVSQSPRYKVTKRGQDVALRCDPISGHVSLYWYRQALGQGPEFLTYFNYEAQQDKSGLPNDRFSAERPEGSISTLTIQRTEQRDSAMYRCASSLGSAGPTDTQYFGPGTRLTVL.

The CDR3 loop reads CASSLGQGLNQPQHF. The CDR3 region has the DNA TGTGCCAGCAGCTTAGGACAGGGTCTCAATCAGCCCCAGCATTTT. This chain uses TRBV7-2 with TRBJ1-5, with 7 positions matching TRBD1. J lost 3 bases, V lost 1 base, and 3 bases had no gene match. Germline-derived CDR1 and CDR2 are SGHTA and FQGNSA. The CDR3 contains 15 residues.

As concerns this clonotype: Given a much more abundant clone one base away, this may be a read error. The chain uses TRBV12-3 or TRBV12-4 and TRBJ2-6; no definite D call. CDR3 length: 16 residues. The V and J ends lost 4 bases and 0 bases respectively, with 10 bases between them. The CDR3 here is CASSSPVVSGANVLTF. The CDR3 region has the DNA TGTGCCAGCAGTTCGCCCGTGGTCTCTGGGGCCAACGTCCTGACTTTC.

Concerning this clonotype itself: With a much larger clone just one base away, this may be a read error. This chain uses TRBV4-3 with TRBJ2-5; possible D gene TRBD1, 6 bases. The DNA end favors TRBJ2-7, so the J call may be wrong. The V gene's germline CDR1 is LGHNA and CDR2 YSLEER. This CDR3 comprises 14 residues. CDR3 DNA: TGCGCCAGCAGCACCCGAGGGGGTAGGAACGAGCAGTACTTC. This translates into CASSTRGGRNEQYF.

The chain combines TRBV10-3 with TRBJ1-2; TRBD1 might be the D (5 bases). CDR1 and CDR2 from the germline V gene are ENHRY and SYGVKD. This CDR3 region has 13 residues. The ends were cut back, 7 bases at V and 8 bases at J, with 17 bases in the middle. This CDR3 reads CAITGRASGGYTF. CDR3 DNA: TGTGCCATCACGGGCAGGGCTTCGGGGGGCTACACCTTC.

This clonotype was detected ten times or more. The chain has TRBV6-5 and TRBJ1-2, with TRBD1 matching over 7 bases. The V gene end was trimmed by 0 bases and the J gene end by 4 bases; junction bases not matched to a gene: 5. The length of the CDR3 is 15 residues. The germline gives CDR1 MNHEY, CDR2 SVGAGI. CDR3 loop: CASSYSTTGSYGYTF. CDR3 DNA sequence: TGTGCCAGCAGTTACTCGACGACAGGGAGCTATGGCTACACCTTC.

The chain has TRBV25-1 and TRBJ1-1; D not resolved. This CDR3 has 10 amino acids. CDR1 is MGHDK and CDR2 is SYGVNS in the germline V gene. Trimming removed 8 bases at V and 6 bases at J, with 7 bases between. The DNA of the CDR3 is TGTGCCAGCCGGAGGGCTGAAGCTTTCTTT. Amino acids: CASRRAEAFF.

The chain joins TRBV10-3 to TRBJ1-2, with D perhaps TRBD1 (5 bases). Germline V gives CDR1 ENHRY, CDR2 SYGVKD. This CDR3 comprises 14 residues. The V end lost 4 bases, the J end lost 4 bases, and 13 bases lay between the germline ends. The CDR3 region is CAISVGELSYGYTF. CDR3 sequence (DNA): TGTGCCATCAGTGTAGGGGAGCTCAGCTATGGCTACACCTTC.

This chain links TRBV7-3 with TRBJ1-5; the D gene is possibly TRBD1 (5 bases). Germline lookup yields CDR1 SGHTA and CDR2 FQGTGA. This CDR3 contains 13 residues. The V end was cut by 5 bases, the J end by 5 bases, with 10 bases between. CDR3 in amino acids: CASSMARDQPQHF. The CDR3 nucleotides are TGTGCCAGCAGCATGGCCAGGGATCAGCCCCAGCATTTT.

This clonotype was counted a few times. The rearrangement joins TRBV6-2 or TRBV6-3 to TRBJ2-7; no clear D gene. Germline loops: CDR1 MNHEY, CDR2 SVGEGT. V lost 5 bases and J lost 1, with 9 bases in between. The CDR3 has 13 residues. DNA for the CDR3: TGTGCCAGCAGTCCATACAAGTCCTACGAGCAGTACTTC. Its translation: CASSPYKSYEQYF.

The chain uses TRBV7-9 and TRBJ2-6, with 10 bases that match TRBD2. Germline trimming cut 3 bases from V and 1 base from J; bases unmatched to any gene: 6. The CDR3 has 18 amino acids. The germline gives CDR1 SEHNR, CDR2 FQNEAQ (reference sequence). The CDR3 region has the DNA TGTGCCAGCAGCTTGCCTAGCGGGGGACCTTCTGGGGCCAACGTCCTGACTTTC. Translation gives CASSLPSGGPSGANVLTF.

The chain recombines TRBV18 with TRBJ2-3; D uncertain. CDR3 length equals 12 residues. Germline CDR1 KGHSH, CDR2 LQKENI. Between the trimmed V and J ends, which lost 2 bases and 11 bases, there was a span of 11 bases. The CDR3 coding sequence is TGTGCCAGCTCACCAGAAGGAAATATGCAGTATTTT. It translates to CASSPEGNMQYF.

The rearrangement joins TRBV14 to TRBJ1-2; 12 bases line up with TRBD1. The CDR3 consists of 17 residues. Germline V CDR1 and CDR2: SGHDN, FVKESK. After removal of 6 bases from V and 4 bases from J, the junction contained 12 bases not matched to a gene. CDR3 amino acids: CASSLPGQGAAFYGYTF. CDR3 in DNA: TGTGCCAGCAGTCTTCCGGGACAGGGGGCGGCGTTCTATGGCTACACCTTC.

This chain links TRBV7-6 with TRBJ2-1; 11 nucleotides agree with TRBD2. CDR3 size: 15 residues. Germline-derived CDR1 and CDR2 are SGHVS and FNYEAQ. V lost 3 bases, J lost 5 bases, and 3 bases stayed unmatched. CDR3 DNA sequence: TGTGCCAGCAGCTTCAGACTAGCGGGGAACAATGAGCAGTTCTTC. This codes for CASSFRLAGNNEQFF.

This clonotype was seen only once. This chain uses TRBV4-3 with TRBJ2-5; D is uncertain. V was trimmed by 4 bases and J by 11 bases, leaving 17 bases between them. Germline lookup yields CDR1 LGHNA and CDR2 YSLEER. The CDR3 has 13 amino acids. CDR3 in DNA: TGCGCCAGCAGCCCGGAGAAGCGACAAATGCAGTACTTC. This encodes CASSPEKRQMQYF.